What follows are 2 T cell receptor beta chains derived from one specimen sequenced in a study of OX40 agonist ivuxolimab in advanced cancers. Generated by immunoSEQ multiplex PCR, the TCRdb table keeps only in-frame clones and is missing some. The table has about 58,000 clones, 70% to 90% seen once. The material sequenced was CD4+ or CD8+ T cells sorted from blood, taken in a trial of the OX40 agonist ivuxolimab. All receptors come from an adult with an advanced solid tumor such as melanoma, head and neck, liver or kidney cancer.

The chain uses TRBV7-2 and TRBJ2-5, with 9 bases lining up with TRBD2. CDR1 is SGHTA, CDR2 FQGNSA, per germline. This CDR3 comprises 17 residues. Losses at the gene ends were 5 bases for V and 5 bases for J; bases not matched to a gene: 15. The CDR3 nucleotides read TGTGCCAGCAGCCCCAGGGTTGATGCGGGGGGGTGGGAGACCCAGTACTTC. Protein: CASSPRVDAGGWETQYF.

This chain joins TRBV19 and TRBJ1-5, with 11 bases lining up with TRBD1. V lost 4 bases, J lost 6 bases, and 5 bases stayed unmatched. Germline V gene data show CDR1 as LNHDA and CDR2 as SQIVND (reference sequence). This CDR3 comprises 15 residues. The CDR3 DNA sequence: TGTGCCAGTAGTACTGGGACAGGGGGAGGTCAGCCCCAGCATTTT. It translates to CASSTGTGGGQPQHF.